These T cell receptor beta chains were read from a single sample in a study of T-cell memory formation after mild COVID-19. TCRdb reprocessed the 5' RACE reads with MiXCR, giving one entry per CDR3 protein. The sample shows around 470,000 distinct CDR3 sequences, roughly 20% of them seen only once. Sequences were obtained from PBMCs or a T cell subset sorted from them (not recorded which). The receptors shown here come from an adult woman who had mild COVID-19 (a few samples of this study predate the infection). Cell type and time point are not known. The CDR3 runs from the conserved cysteine through the conserved F or W. The D gene is left open where the match is weak. A clone size is listed for some rows: how often the clone was seen (once, few, many), or a class if it is expanded.

v_gene	d_gene	abundance	j_gene	CDR3aa	CDR3nt
TRBV2	TRBD1	few	TRBJ2-2	CASRAGGTNTGELFF	TGTGCCAGCAGAGCAGGGGGTACGAACACCGGGGAGCTGTTTTTT
TRBV7-2	TRBD1	few	TRBJ1-2	CASSAGTGSRGYTF	TGTGCCAGCAGCGCCGGGACAGGGAGTCGTGGCTACACCTTC
TRBV20-1	TRBD2	-	TRBJ2-7	CSARDPGGRVYEQYF	TGCAGTGCTAGAGATCCAGGCGGGAGGGTTTACGAGCAGTACTTC
TRBV19	-	-	TRBJ1-1	CASSIRGLNTEAFF	TGTGCCAGTAGTATTCGGGGCCTCAACACTGAAGCTTTCTTT
TRBV9	-	-	TRBJ1-6	CASSGDGQGSPLHF	TGTGCCAGCAGTGGGGACGGTCAGGGTTCACCCCTCCACTTT
TRBV5-4	-	-	TRBJ2-6	CASSLPGSSSGANVLTF	TGTGCCAGCAGCTTGCCAGGGTCGAGCTCTGGGGCCAACGTCCTGACTTTC
TRBV7-3	-	-	TRBJ2-1	CASSFSQVYNEQFF	TGTGCCAGCAGCTTCTCCCAGGTTTACAATGAGCAGTTCTTC
TRBV15	-	few	TRBJ1-2	CATSPGGRGEDYGYTF	TGTGCCACCAGCCCAGGAGGTCGGGGGGAAGATTATGGCTACACCTTC
TRBV12-3/TRBV12-4	-	-	TRBJ2-2	CASNRGSGELFF	TGTGCCAGCAACCGAGGGTCCGGGGAGCTGTTTTTT
TRBV20-1	TRBD1	-	TRBJ1-2	CSARDGTGVSYTF	TGCAGTGCTAGAGACGGGACAGGGGTGAGCTACACCTTC
TRBV7-6	-	-	TRBJ2-7	CASSSFAGTLYEQYF	TGTGCCAGCAGCTCCTTCGCCGGGACACTCTACGAGCAGTACTTC
TRBV6-5	-	-	TRBJ2-7	CASRTGREQYF	TGTGCCAGCAGAACAGGGAGGGAGCAGTACTTC
TRBV2	-	few	TRBJ1-2	CASRDHVYVGYTF	TGTGCCAGCAGGGACCACGTTTATGTTGGCTACACCTTC
TRBV29-1	TRBD1	-	TRBJ1-4	CSVRTGGHEKLFF	TGCAGCGTTAGGACAGGGGGACATGAAAAACTGTTTTTT
TRBV20-1	-	few	TRBJ2-2	CSAEEASGELFF	TGCAGTGCCGAGGAGGCTTCCGGGGAGCTGTTTTTT
TRBV6-2/TRBV6-3	TRBD2	-	TRBJ2-3	CASSSRTSGRADTQYF	TGTGCCAGCAGTTCTAGGACTAGCGGGCGAGCGGATACGCAGTATTTT